These 9 T cell receptor beta chains were sequenced from one sample in a study of T cells in Graves' hyperthyroidism and ophthalmopathy. Researchers took RNA transcripts and amplified the TCR beta CDR3 regions from them. Carried out on the TCR CDR3, a first-round RT-PCR used the HTBI primer set. TCRdb reprocessed the multiplex PCR reads with MiXCR, giving one entry per CDR3 protein. Of approximately 560,000 distinct CDR3 sequences in the sample, about half are singletons; the top ten hold 6.5% to 9%. The sequencing sample was made of peripheral blood or thyroid tissue (not recorded which). Receptors originate from a woman under 30 with Graves' hyperthyroidism.

The chain uses TRBV29-1 and TRBJ2-5; 7 positions agree with TRBD1. The CDR3 consists of 13 residues. Germline CDR1 reads SQVTM; CDR2 reads ANQGSEA. Germline trimming cut 8 bases from V and 7 bases from J; bases unmatched to any gene: 13. CDR3 residues: CSILTGKGRTQYF. In DNA form, the CDR3 reads TGCAGCATCCTGACAGGGAAAGGGAGGACCCAGTACTTC.

V is TRBV29-1 and J is TRBJ1-4, with TRBD1 as a possible D gene (5 bases). Trimming pared 4 bases from V and 5 bases from J, leaving 17 bases between. CDR1 is SQVTM, CDR2 ANQGSEA, per germline. The CDR3 covers 15 residues. The CDR3 sequence: CSVGLNTGGNEKLFF. The CDR3 bases are TGCAGCGTTGGGCTAAACACAGGTGGGAATGAAAAACTGTTTTTT.

This clonotype was seen more than once but under ten times. The gene calls are TRBV5-4 and TRBJ1-2; D not resolved. The germline CDR1 and CDR2 sequences are SGHNT and YYREEE (reference sequence). V lost 1 base to trimming and J lost 2 bases, with 9 bases between them. CDR3 length equals 14 residues. This CDR3 reads CASSLFTGNYGYTF. CDR3 bases: TGTGCCAGCAGCTTGTTTACGGGGAACTATGGCTACACCTTC.

This clonotype was detected ten times or more. This chain uses TRBV2 with TRBJ1-2; 8 bases map to TRBD1. Germline lookup yields CDR1 SNHLY and CDR2 FYNNEI. This CDR3 has 12 residues. V shed 9 bases, J shed 6 bases, and the junction held 6 bases outside the gene matches. The CDR3 reads CARWTGQDGYTF. CDR3 coding DNA: TGTGCCAGATGGACAGGGCAGGATGGCTACACCTTC.

The gene calls are TRBV10-2 and TRBJ1-1; D is ambiguous. Germline CDR1 reads WSHSY; CDR2 reads SAAADI. CDR3 length: 13 amino acids. V lost 3 bases to trimming and J lost 5 bases, with 10 bases between them. CDR3: CASSDGKETEAFF. The DNA for the CDR3 is TGCGCCAGCAGTGATGGGAAGGAGACTGAAGCTTTCTTT.

The chain recombines TRBV11-2 with TRBJ2-5; 9 bases fit TRBD1. CDR1 and CDR2 (germline): SGHAT, FQNNGV. V gave up 5 bases and J gave up 1 base; unmatched junction bases: 5. The CDR3 consists of 15 residues. The CDR3 region is CASSRTGGTQETQYF. The DNA for the CDR3 is TGTGCCAGCAGCCGTACAGGGGGCACCCAAGAGACCCAGTACTTC.

A few counts support this clonotype. Its ends do not fully match the called genes, so a read error is possible. V and J are TRBV10-3 and TRBJ2-5; TRBD1 matches at 7 bases. Germline CDR1 ENHRY, CDR2 SYGVKD. The CDR3 runs 14 residues. In DNA form, the CDR3 reads TGTGCCAGCAGTTGGCCGGGACAGCAAGAGACCCAGTACTTC. It codes for CASSWPGQQETQYF.

This clonotype came up many times. A junction boundary mismatches the germline segment, possibly from a read error. This chain connects TRBV7-9 to TRBJ2-5; TRBD1 matches 7 bases. This CDR3 contains 13 residues. Per germline, CDR1 SEHNR and CDR2 FQNEAQ (reference sequence). The DNA for the CDR3 is TGTGCCAGCAGCAGGACAGGTCTGGAGACCCGGTACTTC. This codes for CASSRTGLETRYF.

In this sample, this clonotype turned up a few times. The V gene is TRBV7-2, the J gene TRBJ2-7, with 11 bases identical to TRBD2. The CDR3 totals 15 residues. In germline, CDR1 is SGHTA, CDR2 FQGNSA. V was clipped by 1 base and J by 7 bases; unmatched bases: 6. The CDR3 loop reads CASSLGLAGGAEQYF. Written as DNA, the CDR3 is TGTGCCAGCAGCTTAGGGCTAGCGGGAGGCGCTGAGCAGTACTTC.